The sequence of this TCR beta chain was determined in a study of beta chain features in type 1 diabetes. Overall study results and limits: The similarity of naive, central memory and Treg TCRB repertoires appeared greater among patients than among healthy donors. VDJ junctions in type 1 diabetes patients carried more deletions and fewer insertions.

The CDR3 is made up of 15 amino acids. The ends lost 6 bases at V and 2 bases at J; junction bases unmatched: 4. CDR1 and CDR2 from the germline V gene are SEHNR and FQNEAQ (reference sequence). Sequencing targeted expressed TCRB transcripts, as all isolated RNA had been reverse transcribed. The average output of naive, central memory and regulatory T cell samples was millions of reads. TCRdb keeps only in-frame clones here, not all; method: immunoSEQ multiplex PCR. The profile shows 450,000 to 600,000 clones, 30% of them singletons. Points on this clone: Its antigen is not identified.

The clonotype was recovered from a man between 18 and 29 years old in good health. Sequences were obtained from naive CD4+ T cells from blood. The chain joins TRBV7-9 to TRBJ2-1; TRBD1 agrees at 10 bases. As DNA, the CDR3 is TGTGCCAGCAGTTCGGGACAGGGGCCCTACAATGAGCAGTTCTTC. Encoded protein: CASSSGQGPYNEQFF.